This T cell receptor (beta chain) appears in the sequencing data of a study of T cells in Graves' hyperthyroidism and ophthalmopathy. Study results and limitations: Blood also showed most of the thyroid clonotypes that were expanded above 0.001.

On this clonotype itself: As yet, its antigen is unknown.

Template material for amplifying TCR beta CDR3 regions consisted of RNA transcripts. The primer set for the first-round RT-PCR of the TCR CDR3 was HTBI. TCRdb used MiXCR to reprocess the multiplex PCR reads, holding one entry per CDR3 protein. This sample has about 640,000 distinct CDR3 sequences; 20% to 25% occur once, and the top ten carry 34%. Sequencing was done on a sample of blood. This clonotype was sampled from a man aged 25 to 45 with Graves' ophthalmopathy.

CDR3 bases: TGTGCCGGACGAGGAGGGCAAGACTATGGCTACACCTTC. This codes for CAGRGGQDYGYTF. V usage is TRBV6-2 or TRBV6-3 and J usage is TRBJ1-2; no firm D call. The V gene lost 11 bases and the J gene lost 3 bases, with 16 bases spanning the gap. Germline CDR1 reads MNHEY; CDR2 reads SVGEGT. The CDR3 runs to 13 residues.